This entry features one T cell receptor beta chain sequence. Its antigen is undetermined. The data stem from a study of T-cell memory formation after mild COVID-19. The study's findings and limits: Memory from before infection featured some responding clones, which suggests cross-reactive memory joined. Shrinking CD4+ clones were chiefly CM and EM; CD8+ ones were chiefly EMRA.

CDR1 and CDR2 (germline): SGHRS, YFSETQ. Trimming cost V 4 bases and J 5 bases; bases outside gene matches: 10. The CDR3 runs 15 residues. TCRdb called the 5' RACE reads again in MiXCR, with one record for every CDR3 protein. Seen here are fewer than 350,000 distinct CDR3 sequences, roughly an eighth observed once, and the top ten hold approximately 22%. V usage is TRBV5-1 and J usage is TRBJ1-2; 8 positions agree with TRBD1. Source material: PBMCs or a T cell subset sorted from them (not recorded which). The source of this sequence is a young man who had mild COVID-19 (a few samples of this study predate the infection). Cell type and time point are not known. The CDR3 DNA is TGCGCCAGCAGCCCCCAGCGGACAGGGAATTATGGCTACACCTTC. Its translation: CASSPQRTGNYGYTF. The whole variable domain, remainder taken from reference TRBV5-1 and TRBJ1-2, is KAGVTQTPRYLIKTRGQQVTLSCSPISGHRSVSWYQQTPGQGLQFLFEYFSETQRNKGNFPGRFSGRQFSNSRSEMNVSTLELGDSALYLCASSPQRTGNYGYTFGSGTRLTVV.